The clone carrying this T cell receptor beta chain appeared many times. Its antigen is undetermined. Via MiXCR, TCRdb re-called the 5' RACE reads, giving one row per CDR3 protein. The sample shows around 32,000 distinct CDR3 sequences, 5.7% of them seen only once. Trimming took 2 bases from V and 3 from J, leaving 10 bases between them. Per germline, CDR1 LNHDA and CDR2 SQIVND (reference sequence). The CDR3 spans 14 residues. This specimen comes from a study of early T cells in non-severe SARS-CoV-2 infection. Study observations and caveats: Private and CD4 specificities were missed by VDJdb matching, skewed to anti-spike CD8.

This clonotype was obtained from an adult who was a healthcare worker with PCR-confirmed SARS-CoV-2 infection or an uninfected control (not recorded which). The sequenced sample was whole blood. This chain joins TRBV19 and TRBJ1-2, with D maybe TRBD1 (6 bases). The CDR3 loop reads CASSIRGSDYGYTF. DNA for the CDR3: TGTGCCAGTAGTATAAGGGGGTCCGACTATGGCTACACCTTC.